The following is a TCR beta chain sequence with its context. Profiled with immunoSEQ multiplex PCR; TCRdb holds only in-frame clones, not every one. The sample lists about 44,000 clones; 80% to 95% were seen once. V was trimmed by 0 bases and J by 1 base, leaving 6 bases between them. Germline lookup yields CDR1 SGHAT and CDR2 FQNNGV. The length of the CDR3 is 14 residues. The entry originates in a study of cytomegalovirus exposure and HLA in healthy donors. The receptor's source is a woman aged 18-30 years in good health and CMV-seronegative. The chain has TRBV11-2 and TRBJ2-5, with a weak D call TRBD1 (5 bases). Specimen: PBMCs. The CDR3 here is CASSLDRVQETQYF. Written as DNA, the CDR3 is TGTGCCAGCAGCTTAGACAGGGTCCAAGAGACCCAGTACTTC.